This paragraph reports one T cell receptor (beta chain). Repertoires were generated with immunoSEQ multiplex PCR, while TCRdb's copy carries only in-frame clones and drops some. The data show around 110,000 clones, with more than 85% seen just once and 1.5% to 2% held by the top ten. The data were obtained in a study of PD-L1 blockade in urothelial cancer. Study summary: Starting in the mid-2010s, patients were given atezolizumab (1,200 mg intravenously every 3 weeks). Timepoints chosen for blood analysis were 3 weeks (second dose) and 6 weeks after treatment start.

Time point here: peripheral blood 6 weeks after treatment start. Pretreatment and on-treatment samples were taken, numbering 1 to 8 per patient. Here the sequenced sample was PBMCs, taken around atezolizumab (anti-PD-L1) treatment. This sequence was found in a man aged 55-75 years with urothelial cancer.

For the CDR3, the DNA is TGTGCCAGCAGGTTAGACAGGTCTGGAAACACCATATATTTT. Translated: CASRLDRSGNTIYF. This chain connects TRBV2 to TRBJ1-3; tentative D call: TRBD1 (6 bases). Deletions cut 6 bases from V and 1 base from J, with 10 bases between. Germline lookup yields CDR1 SNHLY and CDR2 FYNNEI. The CDR3 spans 14 residues.